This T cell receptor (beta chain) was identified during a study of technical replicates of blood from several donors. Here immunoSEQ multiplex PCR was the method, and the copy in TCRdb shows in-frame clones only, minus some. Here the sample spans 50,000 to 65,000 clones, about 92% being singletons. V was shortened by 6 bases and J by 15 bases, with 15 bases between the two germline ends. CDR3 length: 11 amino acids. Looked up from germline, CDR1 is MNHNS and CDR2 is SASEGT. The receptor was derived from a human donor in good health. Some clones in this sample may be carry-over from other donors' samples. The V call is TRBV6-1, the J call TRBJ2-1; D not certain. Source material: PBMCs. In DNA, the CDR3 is TGTGCCAGCAGAGCAATTCAATGGTTGTTCTTC. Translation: CASRAIQWLFF.